This record covers a single T cell receptor beta chain. Its antigen is unidentified. Primary melanoma in these patients was surgically resected but could recur metastatically. Losses at the gene ends were 5 bases for V and 10 bases for J; bases not matched to a gene: 6. The CDR3 is 15 amino acids. CDR1 is SGHVT, CDR2 SQSDAQ, per germline. The repertoire was sequenced with immunoSEQ multiplex PCR; TCRdb's copy has only in-frame clones and lacks some. This table lists around 60 clones. This specimen belongs to a study of primary melanoma T cells and metastatic recurrence. Findings and caveats of the study: Melanomas with T-cell fraction above 20% appeared to have better outcomes.

The chain recombines TRBV7-4 with TRBJ1-6; 12 positions agree with TRBD1. The clonotype originates from a human donor with melanoma. Sequenced input: melanoma tumor tissue. The CDR3 bases are TGTGCCAGCAGCCTGGGACAGGGGGCTGGGTCACCCCTCCACTTT. Its translation: CASSLGQGAGSPLHF.